The 16 T cell receptor beta chains below were found in one sample sequenced in a study of blood T cell repertoires in COVID-19. Assay: immunoSEQ multiplex PCR; the TCRdb copy retains only in-frame clones and omits some. In the table there are a few hundred thousand clones, about 87% of which are singletons. The specimen sequenced was peripheral blood. Source of these receptors: a human donor in a cohort sampled during active COVID-19.

This clone was recorded many times. The chain combines TRBV9 with TRBJ2-1, with 9 bases aligning to TRBD2. CDR1 and CDR2 from the germline V gene are SGDLS and YYNGEE. The CDR3 has 17 amino acids. V was pared by 0 bases and J by 2 bases, with 6 bases of the junction left unmatched. CDR3 sequence (DNA): TGTGCCAGCAGCGTAGCTGAGCGGGAGGTCGCCTACAATGAGCAGTTCTTC. This codes for CASSVAEREVAYNEQFF.

This clone showed up many times. The gene calls are TRBV27 and TRBJ1-6; D not certain. V lost 5 bases and J 2 bases, leaving 7 bases between the germline ends. Germline V gene lookup returns CDR1 MNHEY and CDR2 SMNVEV (reference sequence). This CDR3 contains 14 residues. CDR3 residues: CASSLLPYNSPLHF. CDR3 sequence (DNA): TGTGCCAGCAGTCTCCTACCCTATAATTCACCCCTCCACTTT.

This chain joins TRBV2 and TRBJ2-1, with 9 nucleotides matching TRBD2. The germline gives CDR1 SNHLY, CDR2 FYNNEI. The CDR3 length is 13 residues. Trimming at V came to 7 bases and at J to 10 bases, leaving 8 bases not matched to a gene. The CDR3 DNA is TGTGCCAGCATGAGTAGCGGGGGAATGGAGCAGTTCTTC. It encodes CASMSSGGMEQFF.

The genes are TRBV7-2 and TRBJ1-6, with 7 bases lining up with TRBD1. Losses at the gene ends were 2 bases for V and 5 bases for J; bases not matched to a gene: 0. This CDR3 has 14 residues. Germline loops: CDR1 SGHTA, CDR2 FQGNSA. The CDR3 sequence: CASSLQGDNSPLHF. CDR3 sequence (DNA): TGTGCCAGCAGCTTACAGGGGGATAATTCACCCCTCCACTTT.

This chain links TRBV3-1 (or the pseudogene TRBV3-2) with TRBJ1-1, with a weak D call TRBD1 (5 bases). This CDR3 contains 12 residues. From germline, CDR1 is LGHDT and CDR2 YNNKEL (reference sequence). Trimming pared 2 bases from V and 12 bases from J, leaving 13 bases between. The CDR3 is CASSQSIDSPFF. The CDR3 nucleotides read TGTGCCAGCAGCCAATCCATAGACAGTCCTTTCTTT.

The chain recombines TRBV11-2 with TRBJ1-1; no reliable D call. Germline V gene sequence: CDR1 SGHAT, CDR2 FQNNGV. The V gene lost 2 bases and the J gene lost 3 bases, with 13 bases spanning the gap. The CDR3 totals 15 residues. In DNA form, the CDR3 reads TGTGCCAGCAGCTTATATAGCGGCAGCGACACTGAAGCTTTCTTT. The encoded protein is CASSLYSGSDTEAFF.

The chain employs TRBV2 and TRBJ1-1; D gene ambiguous. The CDR3 extends over 15 amino acids. Deletions cut 3 bases from V and 1 base from J, with 12 bases between. The germline gives CDR1 SNHLY, CDR2 FYNNEI. The CDR3 sequence: CASSDVRSANTEAFF. DNA for the CDR3: TGTGCCAGCAGTGACGTGAGGTCCGCGAACACTGAAGCTTTCTTT.

This clone has only a few counts. The J gene is TRBJ1-5, the V gene TRBV19; no clear D. The germline gives CDR1 LNHDA, CDR2 SQIVND (reference sequence). The CDR3 loop spans 13 amino acids. V shed 5 bases and J shed 7 bases, with 12 bases lying between them. The DNA for the CDR3 is TGTGCCAGTAGTCCCTGGACGGGGCAGCCCCAGCATTTT. It translates to CASSPWTGQPQHF. The full variable domain, with the rest looked up from reference TRBV19 and TRBJ1-5, is DGGITQSPKYLFRKEGQNVTLSCEQNLNHDAMYWYRQDPGQGLRLIYYSQIVNDFQKGDIAEGYSVSREKKESFPLTVTSAQKNPTAFYLCASSPWTGQPQHFGDGTRLSIL.

The chain links TRBV18 to TRBJ1-1; no clear D gene. CDR1 and CDR2 (germline): KGHSH, LQKENI. Trimming stripped 2 bases from V and 1 base from J, with 14 bases between. This CDR3 has 16 residues. The CDR3 DNA reads as TGTGCCAGCTCACCAGGGTCCCGGGGAGGGAACACTGAAGCTTTCTTT. Encoded protein: CASSPGSRGGNTEAFF.

The V gene is TRBV7-9, the J gene TRBJ2-2, with 8 positions matching TRBD1. The CDR3 is 17 amino acids. Germline trimming cut 2 bases from V and 7 bases from J; bases unmatched to any gene: 12. CDR1 SEHNR and CDR2 FQNEAQ come from the germline V gene (reference sequence). CDR3 DNA: TGTGCCAGCAGCTTACCCGCAGGGGGCGAGTTAGTCGGGGAGCTGTTTTTT. Translation gives CASSLPAGGELVGELFF. The full variable domain, rest sourced from reference TRBV7-9 and TRBJ2-2, is DTGVSQNPRHKITKRGQNVTFRCDPISEHNRLYWYRQTLGQGPEFLTYFQNEAQLEKSRLLSDRFSAERPKGSFSTLEIQRTEQGDSAMYLCASSLPAGGELVGELFFGEGSRLTVL.

The rearrangement links TRBV6-4 to TRBJ2-7; 8 bases fit TRBD1. The germline CDR1 and CDR2 sequences are MRHNA and SNTAGT. V lost 2 bases to trimming and J lost 3 bases; unmatched junction nucleotides: 15. The CDR3 extends over 18 amino acids. CDR3 DNA sequence: TGTGCCAGCAGTGACGGGCAGGGGGCCCTCGGGTCCCTCTACGAGCAGTACTTC. Translating gives CASSDGQGALGSLYEQYF.

J is TRBJ2-5 and V is TRBV28, with D perhaps TRBD1 (6 bases). The length of the CDR3 is 15 residues. The germline V and J ends were trimmed by 8 bases and 3 bases, with 19 bases remaining between them. The germline V gene encodes CDR1 MDHEN and CDR2 SYDVKM. CDR3 region: CASSRGWSGEETQYF. The CDR3 DNA reads as TGTGCCAGCTCTCGGGGCTGGTCAGGGGAAGAGACCCAGTACTTC.

This sequence joins TRBV5-6 and TRBJ2-1; D gene uncertain. Trimming removed 0 bases at V and 10 bases at J, with 11 bases between. This CDR3 comprises 13 residues. Germline values: CDR1 SGHDT, CDR2 YYEEEE. CDR3 in DNA: TGTGCCAGCAGCTTGGCGCGACCTAGAGAGCAGTTCTTC. Encoded protein: CASSLARPREQFF.

Ten or more counts support this clone. The V gene is TRBV30, the J gene TRBJ2-2; D call uncertain. CDR3 length: 15 residues. V gave up 2 bases and J gave up 1 base, with 11 bases separating them. The germline CDR1 and CDR2 sequences are GTSNPN and SVGIG (reference sequence). The DNA for the CDR3 is TGTGCCTGGAGTCCCTTTTTTTTGAACACCGGGGAGCTGTTTTTT. It yields the protein CAWSPFFLNTGELFF.

This sequence joins TRBV7-8 and TRBJ2-7; TRBD1 matches at 8 bases. This CDR3 has 20 amino acids. With V trimmed by 2 bases and J by 5 bases, 23 bases remained unmatched. Germline V CDR1 and CDR2: SGHVS, FQNEAQ. The CDR3 reads CASSLTTRGLTGRGVDEQYF. Here the CDR3 DNA reads TGTGCCAGCAGCTTAACTACCAGGGGGCTAACGGGTCGGGGAGTGGACGAGCAGTACTTC.

This chain joins TRBV7-9 and TRBJ2-2; D unresolved. Trimming stripped 1 base from V and 0 bases from J, with 9 bases between. This CDR3 is 16 amino acids long. Germline CDR1 reads SEHNR; CDR2 reads FQNEAQ (reference sequence). The CDR3 coding sequence is TGTGCCAGCAGCTTAGGAGTAGCCCCGAACACCGGGGAGCTGTTTTTT. The encoded protein is CASSLGVAPNTGELFF. Supplemented by reference TRBV7-9 and TRBJ2-2, the full variable domain reads DTGVSQNPRHKITKRGQNVTFRCDPISEHNRLYWYRQTLGQGPEFLTYFQNEAQLEKSRLLSDRFSAERPKGSFSTLEIQRTEQGDSAMYLCASSLGVAPNTGELFFGEGSRLTVL.